Shown below are 8 T cell receptor beta chains from a single sample sequenced in a study of memory CD4+ T cells and cytomegalovirus serostatus. The sort gate was single viable CD3+CD4+CD8-CD45RO+ cells for memory CD4+ T cells. Method: immunoSEQ multiplex PCR; TCRdb's copy keeps in-frame clones and lacks some. Of over 75,000 clones listed, about four fifths were seen once; the top ten hold 3.6%. Sequenced sample: memory CD4+ T cells from blood. The source of these receptors is an adult in good health and CMV-seropositive.

Here the CDR3 reads CASSHGRGNEKLFF. In nucleotides, the CDR3 is TGTGCCAGCAGCCACGGCAGGGGGAATGAAAAACTGTTTTTT. The gene calls are TRBV6-5 and TRBJ1-4, with 7 bases lining up with TRBD1. The CDR3 runs 14 residues. Unmatched junction bases numbered 6, after V lost 6 bases and J lost 5 bases. Germline CDR1 MNHEY, CDR2 SVGAGI.

The V call is TRBV11-2, the J call TRBJ2-1; D remains unclear. Deletions cut 5 bases from V and 0 bases from J, with 11 bases between. The CDR3 has 15 residues. Germline CDR1 and CDR2: SGHAT and FQNNGV. DNA for the CDR3: TGTGCCAGCAGCCAGGCACGTCTCTCCTACAATGAGCAGTTCTTC. Translation gives CASSQARLSYNEQFF.

The J gene is TRBJ2-5, the V gene TRBV19; 10 bases are a match to TRBD2. The germline V gene has CDR1 LNHDA and CDR2 SQIVND (reference sequence). Trimming cost V 4 bases and J 5 bases; bases outside gene matches: 4. The CDR3 has 14 amino acids. The CDR3 coding sequence is TGTGCCAGTAGTACCACTAGCGGGAAGGAGACCCAGTACTTC. Its protein product is CASSTTSGKETQYF.

The chain has TRBV5-1 and TRBJ1-1; TRBD1 agrees at 7 bases. Per the germline V gene, CDR1 is SGHRS and CDR2 is YFSETQ. The junction had 12 bases not matched to a gene; V was cut back by 6 bases and J by 1 base. The CDR3 has 16 residues. For the CDR3, the DNA is TGCGCCAGCAATATTGGGCTTGGGACAGCGAACACTGAAGCTTTCTTT. It codes for CASNIGLGTANTEAFF.

V gene TRBV6-5 combines with J gene TRBJ1-5; possibly TRBD1 for D (6 bases). The CDR3 is 14 amino acids. The germline gives CDR1 MNHEY, CDR2 SVGAGI. With 10 bases removed from V and 5 bases from J, the gap between germline ends came to 18 bases. The CDR3 DNA reads as TGTGCCACCCGGGACACCGGCCGCGATCAGCCCCAGCATTTT. Encoded protein: CATRDTGRDQPQHF.

The chain joins TRBV2 to TRBJ2-7, with 9 bases that match TRBD1. V trimming: 6 bases; J trimming: 3 bases; junction bases outside the gene matches: 9. The CDR3 has 15 amino acids. In germline, CDR1 is SNHLY, CDR2 FYNNEI. The CDR3 DNA sequence: TGTGCCAGCAGGCAAAGGACAGGGGTGATCTACGAGCAGTACTTC. Encoded protein: CASRQRTGVIYEQYF.

This chain's CDR3 is CARTNRDTTNYGYTF. The CDR3 DNA reads as TGTGCCAGAACGAACCGGGACACCACTAACTATGGCTACACCTTC. V usage is TRBV21-1 and J usage is TRBJ1-2; the DNA was not compared with TRBD1, the D call given in the table. TRBV21-1 counts as a pseudogene. The CDR3 has 15 amino acids.

The chain uses TRBV28 and TRBJ2-7; possible D gene TRBD1, 6 bases. The CDR3 covers 16 residues. In germline, CDR1 is MDHEN, CDR2 SYDVKM. With 6 bases removed from V and 0 bases from J, the gap between germline ends came to 18 bases. CDR3 region: CASSSSRGIGSYEQYF. CDR3 DNA sequence: TGTGCCAGCAGCTCCTCTAGGGGGATTGGCTCCTACGAGCAGTACTTC.